There are a few counts of the clone carrying this T cell receptor beta chain. TCRdb used MiXCR to reprocess the RT-PCR reads, holding one entry per CDR3 protein. Among about 680,000 distinct CDR3 sequences listed, 13% to 15% were seen once. Trimming cost V 0 bases and J 6 bases, with 15 bases left between them. Germline V gives CDR1 DFQATT, CDR2 SNEGSKA (reference sequence). CDR3 length: 14 residues. The sequence was obtained from a female donor in good health, serving as a healthy control. V is TRBV20-1 and J is TRBJ2-7; D is possibly TRBD2 (6 bases). Sequencing was carried out using memory CD4+ T cells from blood. The CDR3 sequence is CSARDPTRRGEQYF. CDR3 in DNA: TGCAGTGCTAGAGATCCGACTAGACGCGGCGAGCAGTACTTC.